Listed below are T cell receptor beta chains from one sample, sequenced in a study of response to subunit inactivated influenza vaccine. TCRdb analysed the RT-PCR reads with MiXCR anew, one entry per CDR3 protein. Here the sample spans roughly 520,000 distinct CDR3 sequences, about 25% being singletons. The sequencing here drew on CD4+ T cells sorted from PBMCs, taken less than 6 days after vaccination. The receptors were sampled from a man in his forties or fifties who received an inactivated influenza vaccine. CDR3s include the opening cysteine and the closing phenylalanine or tryptophan. D genes are given only for firm matches. The size field is filled for only some rows; it gives once, few, many or a size class.

D	size	J	V	DNA	CDR3
-	-	TRBJ2-6	TRBV28	TGTGCCAGCAGTGGTGTCAGTCTCCGCTCTGGGGCCAACGTCCTGACTTTC	CASSGVSLRSGANVLTF
-	-	TRBJ1-4	TRBV9	TGTGCCAGCAGCGAGGCACCGGGGGGCTCAACTAATGAAAAACTGTTTTTT	CASSEAPGGSTNEKLFF
TRBD2	-	TRBJ2-7	TRBV20-1	TGCAGTGCAGGACAGCCGGGACTAGCGGGGTACGAGCAGTACTTC	CSAGQPGLAGYEQYF
TRBD2	many	TRBJ2-1	TRBV5-6	TGTGCCAGCAGCCGACTAGCGGGAGGGCCAGGGGAGCAGTTCTTC	CASSRLAGGPGEQFF
TRBD1	few	TRBJ2-2	TRBV29-1	TGCAGCGTGGGACAGGGGTCAACCGGGGAGCTGTTTTTT	CSVGQGSTGELFF
-	-	TRBJ2-1	TRBV24-1	TGTGCCACCAGTGATCCCGGGACGGGGATCTACAATGAGCAGTTCTTC	CATSDPGTGIYNEQFF
-	-	TRBJ2-7	TRBV6-5	TGTGCCAGCAGTTCCGTCGGGGTTGGTCCCGAGCAGTACTTC	CASSSVGVGPEQYF
-	-	TRBJ2-5	TRBV7-2	TGTGCCAGCAGCTTAGACGGGTTCCTAGAGACCCAGTACTTC	CASSLDGFLETQYF
TRBD1	few	TRBJ2-5	TRBV20-1	TGCAGTGCTAGATCTACAGGGGGCTCGAAGACCCAGTACTTC	CSARSTGGSKTQYF
-	many	TRBJ2-5	TRBV5-5	TGTGCCAGCAGCTTGGCACAGTCTCAAGAGACCCAGTACTTC	CASSLAQSQETQYF
-	few	TRBJ2-3	TRBV6-1	TGTGCCAGCAGGGCCTCTGGAGCGGTAAAAACAGATACGCAGTATTTT	CASRASGAVKTDTQYF
TRBD2	few	TRBJ2-5	TRBV5-1	TGCGCCAGCAGCGAAGCCCCACCGGGGGCTAGCGGGAGAATACAAGAGACCCAGTACTTC	CASSEAPPGASGRIQETQYF
TRBD1	-	TRBJ2-1	TRBV6-1	TGTGCCAGCAGCTCGACAGGGGTCAACAATGAGCAGTTCTTC	CASSSTGVNNEQFF
-	-	TRBJ1-1	TRBV12-3/TRBV12-4	TGTGCCAGCAGTTTATATGGGGGCGCGGCCCGAGAAGCTTTCTTT	CASSLYGGAAREAFF
-	-	TRBJ1-5	TRBV2	TGTGCCAGCAACGGTCCAGGCGGCAATCAGCCCCAGCATTTT	CASNGPGGNQPQHF
-	-	TRBJ1-1	TRBV7-2	TGTGCCAGCAGCTTAGGTGGGCAGGGGACTGAAGCTTTCTTT	CASSLGGQGTEAFF
-	few	TRBJ1-5	TRBV12-3/TRBV12-4	TGTGCCAGCAGTTCGGTGCGCAATCAGCCCCAGCATTTT	CASSSVRNQPQHF
-	few	TRBJ2-3	TRBV7-2	TGTGCCAGCAGCTTAGTGTTATGGGGGGCTAGCACAGATACGCAGTATTTT	CASSLVLWGASTDTQYF
-	-	TRBJ1-2	TRBV12-3/TRBV12-4	TGTGCCAGCAGTTGGCGTAGCACCGGTGGCTACACCTTC	CASSWRSTGGYTF
-	-	TRBJ2-1	TRBV6-2/TRBV6-3	TGTGCCAGCAGTAACGGGATCAATGAGCAGTTCTTC	CASSNGINEQFF
TRBD2	-	TRBJ2-1	TRBV7-2	TGTGCCAGCAGCTTAGACGGGACTAGCTACAATGAGCAGTTCTTC	CASSLDGTSYNEQFF
TRBD1	-	TRBJ1-2	TRBV6-1	TGTGCCAGCAGTGGCTCAGACAGGGCCTATGGCTACACCTTC	CASSGSDRAYGYTF
-	-	TRBJ2-7	TRBV27	TGTGCCAGCAGTTTAGCACAGGGAGCGGTACCAAGGGGCTACGAGCAGTACTTC	CASSLAQGAVPRGYEQYF
TRBD1	-	TRBJ2-7	TRBV5-1	TGCGCCAGCAGCGACGGACAGGGGCCCAACGAGCAGTACTTC	CASSDGQGPNEQYF
TRBD1	many	TRBJ2-3	TRBV5-1	TGCGCCAGCAGCTTAGGACAGGGAGGAGATACGCAGTATTTT	CASSLGQGGDTQYF
-	many	TRBJ2-7	TRBV5-1	TGCGCCAGCAGCTTAGGATACTCCTACGAGCAGTACTTC	CASSLGYSYEQYF
TRBD1	few	TRBJ2-7	TRBV9	TGTGCCAGCAGCTCCGGGACAGGGGGTATCTACGAGCAGTACTTC	CASSSGTGGIYEQYF
-	-	TRBJ2-1	TRBV2	TGTGCCAGCGCCGACAGCCCTAAAGACAATGAGCAGTTCTTC	CASADSPKDNEQFF
TRBD2	-	TRBJ2-7	TRBV6-5	TGTGCCAGCAGTTCCCCAACAAGCGGGAGTGGCTACGAGCAGTACTTC	CASSSPTSGSGYEQYF
-	few	TRBJ2-7	TRBV20-1	TGCAGTGCCCCGAGAGGGGACCACGAGCAGTACTTC	CSAPRGDHEQYF
TRBD1	-	TRBJ2-7	TRBV6-5	TGTGCCAGCAGTTACGGGACAGGGATTTTCTACGAGCAGTACTTC	CASSYGTGIFYEQYF
-	-	TRBJ1-1	TRBV20-1	TGCAGTGCTAAAAGGGACATGAACACTGAAGCTTTCTTT	CSAKRDMNTEAFF
-	many	TRBJ1-4	TRBV20-1	TGCAGTGCTTCCGGGACGGTTAATGAAAAACTGTTTTTT	CSASGTVNEKLFF
TRBD1	-	TRBJ1-4	TRBV20-1	TGCAGTGCTAGACCAGGGGGCCGACCCGGTGAAAAACTGTTTTTT	CSARPGGRPGEKLFF
TRBD2	few	TRBJ2-7	TRBV4-3	TGCGCCAGCAGCCACGCAGGGACTAGCGGGAGTGTCTACGAGCAGTACTTC	CASSHAGTSGSVYEQYF
TRBD1	few	TRBJ2-7	TRBV4-3	TGCGCCAGCAGCCAGGGGACAGGGGGGAGGTACGAGCAGTACTTC	CASSQGTGGRYEQYF
-	-	TRBJ2-7	TRBV28	TGTGCCAGCAGTTTAGTGGGGGGGCCATACGAGCAGTACTTC	CASSLVGGPYEQYF
TRBD2	few	TRBJ2-7	TRBV28	TGTGCCAGCAGTCCTCCCTTTGGGAGCGGGGTAGGTAAGGGCCTCCACGAGCAGTACTTC	CASSPPFGSGVGKGLHEQYF
TRBD1	-	TRBJ2-7	TRBV10-3	TGTGCCATCAGTGACAAAACAGGGGGCGCCTACGAGCAGTACTTC	CAISDKTGGAYEQYF
TRBD1	-	TRBJ2-1	TRBV7-8	TGTGCCAGCAGCAGACAGGGGACTGAGCAGTTCTTC	CASSRQGTEQFF
TRBD2	once	TRBJ2-2	TRBV20-1	TGCAGTGCTACCGGGACTAGCGGGGCCACCGGGGAGCTGTTTTTT	CSATGTSGATGELFF
-	few	TRBJ1-1	TRBV7-6	TGTGCCAGCAGCTTAGCCGGGGGCTTGGAGAGCACTGAAGCTTTCTTT	CASSLAGGLESTEAFF
TRBD1	-	TRBJ2-5	TRBV3-1	TGTGCCAGCAGCCGTATCGGACAGGGCCTGGGATTTTCCTACTTC	CASSRIGQGLGFSYF
-	-	TRBJ2-1	TRBV7-3	TGTGCCAGCAGCTTATACGGGAAGCAGTTCTTC	CASSLYGKQFF
-	-	TRBJ2-4	TRBV7-9	TGTGCCAGCAGCTTAGATGTGGGGGCCAAAAACATTCAGTACTTC	CASSLDVGAKNIQYF
TRBD2	few	TRBJ2-3	TRBV12-3/TRBV12-4	TGTGCCAGCAGCCCGACTAGCGTCACAGATACGCAGTATTTT	CASSPTSVTDTQYF
-	-	TRBJ2-7	TRBV7-8	TGTGCCAGCAGCTTAGGGACAGCAGTTTACGAGCAGTACTTC	CASSLGTAVYEQYF
-	once	TRBJ2-3	TRBV5-1	TGCGCCAGCAGCTTGATCAGGGATGGAAATACGCAGTATTTT	CASSLIRDGNTQYF
TRBD2	many	TRBJ2-7	TRBV20-1	TGCAGTGCTAGGATGGTCTCAGCGGGAGGGCCGGAGCAGTACTTC	CSARMVSAGGPEQYF
-	few	TRBJ1-1	TRBV15	TGTGCCACCAGCAGAGAAGGCAGGGTGAACACTGAAGCTTTCTTT	CATSREGRVNTEAFF
-	few	TRBJ1-2	TRBV5-5	TGTGCCAGCAGCTTGGATGGGGGCTACACCTTC	CASSLDGGYTF
-	few	TRBJ2-3	TRBV5-1	TGCGCCAGCAGAGAAGCGGGTTCCAGGGCAGATACGCAGTATTTT	CASREAGSRADTQYF
TRBD2	-	TRBJ2-5	TRBV20-1	TGCAGTGCTAGTAATCGAGCGGGGGCCACTCAAGAGACCCAGTACTTC	CSASNRAGATQETQYF
TRBD2	-	TRBJ2-5	TRBV7-9	TGTGCCAGCAGGCCTCTAGCGGGAGGTTTGGAGACCCAGTACTTC	CASRPLAGGLETQYF
-	-	TRBJ2-2	TRBV5-1	TGCGCCAGCAGCACAACAGGGTTATCCGGGGAGCTGTTTTTT	CASSTTGLSGELFF
TRBD1	-	TRBJ1-2	TRBV20-1	TGCAGTGCCAAAACCGGGACAGGGACAACTGGCTACACCTTC	CSAKTGTGTTGYTF
TRBD2	-	TRBJ2-1	TRBV7-2	TGTGCCAGCAGCTTAGTTAGCGGGAATGATGAGCAGTTCTTC	CASSLVSGNDEQFF
TRBD1	-	TRBJ1-2	TRBV7-2	TGTGCCAGCAGCTTACCCCGGACAGGGAGGGATGGCTACACCTTC	CASSLPRTGRDGYTF
-	few	TRBJ1-1	TRBV12-3/TRBV12-4	TGTGCCTCAAAATGGGGAATCACTGAAGCTTTCTTT	CASKWGITEAFF